A selection of T cell receptor beta chains follows, all from one sample in a study of blood T cell repertoires in COVID-19. TCRdb keeps only in-frame clones here, not all; method: immunoSEQ multiplex PCR. The sample has about 40,000 clones, around 82% seen once. The sample comprised peripheral blood. These receptors were collected from a woman in her 70s with acute or convalescent COVID-19. CDR3s include the opening cysteine and the closing phenylalanine or tryptophan. Each record gives: V gene, clone size, J gene, D gene, CDR3 protein, CDR3 DNA. A D gene is named only where the DNA matches it firmly. Clone size is not always given. Where it is, it says once, few, many or a class for expanded clones.

>TRBV5-4|-|TRBJ2-1|TRBD1
CASRSRDRLYNEQFF
TGTGCCAGCCGGTCGCGGGACAGGTTATACAATGAGCAGTTCTTC
>TRBV19|-|TRBJ1-5|TRBD1
CASSRDRGGQPQHF
TGTGCCAGTAGTCGCGACAGGGGAGGACAGCCCCAGCATTTT
>TRBV24-1|few|TRBJ1-5|TRBD1
CATSEGTGGNQPQHF
TGTGCCACCAGTGAAGGGACAGGGGGAAATCAGCCCCAGCATTTT
>TRBV6-2/TRBV6-3|-|TRBJ2-5|TRBD2
CASSYSISGGGEETQYF
TGTGCCAGCAGTTACTCGATTTCGGGAGGAGGTGAAGAGACCCAGTACTTC
>TRBV19|-|TRBJ1-3|-
CASSHGISEGAGNTIYF
TGTGCCAGTAGTCACGGGATTTCGGAGGGTGCGGGAAACACCATATATTTT
>TRBV12-3/TRBV12-4|-|TRBJ1-2|-
CASLAGDYGYTF
TGTGCCAGCTTAGCAGGGGACTATGGCTACACCTTC
>TRBV12-3/TRBV12-4|-|TRBJ1-4|-
CASSMDRNEKLFF
TGTGCCAGCAGTATGGACAGAAATGAAAAACTGTTTTTT
>TRBV7-3|-|TRBJ2-3|-
CASSFSVGHTDTQYF
TGTGCCAGCAGCTTTAGCGTAGGCCACACAGATACGCAGTATTTT
>TRBV6-2/TRBV6-3|-|TRBJ2-1|-
CASSNRVRRDEQFF
TGTGCCAGCAGTAATCGGGTCCGGAGGGATGAGCAGTTCTTC
>TRBV7-3|-|TRBJ2-3|-
CASSLSYTDTQYF
TGTGCCAGCAGCTTATCCTACACAGATACGCAGTATTTT
>TRBV28|-|TRBJ2-2|TRBD1
CASTGQGAGDAGELFF
TGTGCCAGCACGGGACAGGGGGCGGGGGATGCCGGGGAGCTGTTTTTT
>TRBV4-2|-|TRBJ1-1|-
CASSPTESEAFF
TGTGCCAGCAGCCCGACAGAGAGTGAAGCTTTCTTT
>TRBV6-2/TRBV6-3|-|TRBJ2-1|TRBD2
CASSYSLAGGDLF
TGTGCCAGCAGTTACTCGCTAGCGGGAGGAGATCTCTTC
>TRBV18|-|TRBJ2-5|-
CASSPGGPETQYF
TGTGCCAGCTCCCCCGGCGGGCCGGAGACCCAGTACTTC
>TRBV10-3|few|TRBJ1-2|-
CAISEPRRAEGGYTF
TGTGCCATCAGTGAGCCTCGCCGGGCCGAGGGTGGCTACACCTTC